Listed here are 29 T cell receptor beta chains from one sample, sequenced in a study of control samples from healthy donors and cancer patients. Clones were sequenced by immunoSEQ multiplex PCR, and TCRdb holds only the in-frame ones, with some missing. The sample includes about 69,000 clones, approximately 89% seen only once; the top ten take around 5.1%. The specimen sequenced was PBMCs. The origin of the receptors is a man between 60 and 70 years old with colorectal cancer.

This rearrangement joins TRBV30 to TRBJ2-2, with 8 nucleotides matching TRBD1. The V segment lost 5 bases and the J segment 7 bases; nucleotides outside the gene matches: 9. Germline lookup yields CDR1 GTSNPN and CDR2 SVGIG (reference sequence). CDR3 length equals 14 residues. CDR3 region: CAWWTGRVGGELFF. Written as DNA, the CDR3 is TGTGCCTGGTGGACAGGGAGAGTTGGCGGGGAGCTGTTTTTT.

Concerning this clone: Relative to the germline gene, one junction end is altered; a read error may explain this. CDR3 coding DNA: TGTGCCAGCAGCTTAGGAGGGACAGGGCCTCCCGCATTC. Amino acid sequence: CASSLGGTGPPAF. The chain combines TRBV7-9 with TRBJ1-2; 9 positions match TRBD1. The CDR3 loop spans 13 amino acids. Germline V lookup: CDR1 SEHNR, CDR2 FQNEAQ (reference sequence).

V usage is TRBV19 and J usage is TRBJ2-5; 10 positions match TRBD1. With 5 bases clipped from V and 1 base from J, the junction kept 7 bases outside the gene matches. Per the germline V gene, CDR1 is LNHDA and CDR2 is SQIVND (reference sequence). This CDR3 has 16 amino acids. CDR3 amino acids: CASSLTGTGVQETQYF. The CDR3 DNA is TGTGCCAGTAGTCTAACCGGGACAGGGGTCCAAGAGACCCAGTACTTC.

CDR3 amino acids: CASSQVVGTQYF. CDR3 DNA: TGCGCCAGCAGCCAAGTGGTTGGGACCCAGTACTTC. The chain is built from TRBV4-1 and TRBJ2-5; D gene uncertain. Germline V CDR1 and CDR2: MGHRA, YSYEKL. This CDR3 region has 12 residues. Trimming cost V 1 base and J 7 bases, with 7 bases left between them.

The genes are TRBV20-1 and TRBJ2-2; D unresolved. The CDR3 spans 12 residues. Per the germline V gene, CDR1 is DFQATT and CDR2 is SNEGSKA (reference sequence). The V gene lost 3 bases and the J gene lost 7 bases, with 9 bases spanning the gap. The CDR3 loop reads CSASRPFGELFF. CDR3 sequence (DNA): TGCAGTGCTAGTAGGCCTTTCGGGGAGCTGTTTTTT.

The chain links TRBV24-1 to TRBJ1-4; 7 bases agree with TRBD1. This CDR3 region has 14 residues. The V segment lost 5 bases and the J segment 3 bases; nucleotides outside the gene matches: 2. Germline assignment: CDR1 KGHDR and CDR2 SFDVKD. The CDR3, as DNA: TGTGCCACCAGTGCAAGGGGGCCTAATGAAAAACTGTTTTTT. Translation gives CATSARGPNEKLFF.

CDR3 in DNA: TGCGCCAGCAGCCAAGAAGGTGATTTCCCATCCACTGAAGCTTTCTTT. It codes for CASSQEGDFPSTEAFF. The chain uses TRBV4-1 and TRBJ1-1; the D is unclear. Germline V gives CDR1 MGHRA, CDR2 YSYEKL. V was cut by 0 bases and J by 4 bases, with 15 bases left in between. There are 16 residues in the CDR3.

A single count supports this clone. The V and J genes are TRBV6-6 and TRBJ2-2; weak D call: TRBD2 (5 bases). Per the germline V gene, CDR1 is MNHNY and CDR2 is SVGAGI (reference sequence). Trimming left V 7 bases short and J 1 base short, with 13 bases between. The CDR3 is 15 residues long. This chain's CDR3 is CASNPRRGNTGELFF. As DNA, the CDR3 is TGTGCCAGCAACCCACGCCGGGGGAACACCGGGGAGCTGTTTTTT.

The chain joins TRBV19 to TRBJ2-2; the match to TRBD2 covers 9 bases. V trimming: 5 bases; J trimming: 7 bases; junction bases outside the gene matches: 5. This CDR3 region has 14 residues. CDR1 is LNHDA and CDR2 is SQIVND in the germline V gene (reference sequence). The CDR3 loop reads CASSGGLAFGELFF. Here the CDR3 DNA reads TGTGCCAGTAGTGGAGGACTAGCGTTCGGGGAGCTGTTTTTT. The full variable domain, completed using reference TRBV19 and TRBJ2-2, is DGGITQSPKYLFRKEGQNVTLSCEQNLNHDAMYWYRQDPGQGLRLIYYSQIVNDFQKGDIAEGYSVSREKKESFPLTVTSAQKNPTAFYLCASSGGLAFGELFFGEGSRLTVL.

The chain carries TRBV18 and TRBJ1-1, with D possibly TRBD1 on 6 matching bases. Germline assignment: CDR1 KGHSH and CDR2 LQKENI. The CDR3 runs 14 residues. Trimming left V 6 bases short and J 3 bases short, with 14 bases between. For the CDR3, the DNA is TGTGCCAGCTCCTCTACAAGGGGGGACACTGAAGCTTTCTTT. Protein: CASSSTRGDTEAFF.

CDR3 coding DNA: TGTGCCAGCAGCGCCCTCCACGAGCAGTACTTC. Protein: CASSALHEQYF. The gene calls are TRBV7-2 and TRBJ2-7; D gene ambiguous. CDR1 is SGHTA, CDR2 FQGNSA, per germline. The CDR3 has 11 residues. The germline V and J ends were trimmed by 5 bases and 5 bases, with 7 bases remaining between them.

This clone was seen once. V gene TRBV19 combines with J gene TRBJ1-1; TRBD1 matches 7 bases. Trimming at V came to 7 bases and at J to 3 bases, leaving 11 bases not matched to a gene. Germline V gene data show CDR1 as LNHDA and CDR2 as SQIVND (reference sequence). The CDR3 contains 15 residues. CDR3 DNA sequence: TGTGCCAGTACCATAGGGGGTGGACAGGACACTGAAGCTTTCTTT. Residues: CASTIGGGQDTEAFF.

The sample holds a few counts of this clone. The rearrangement uses TRBV3-1 (or the pseudogene TRBV3-2) and TRBJ2-2; 9 bases agree with TRBD2. Germline trimming cut 4 bases from V and 0 bases from J; bases unmatched to any gene: 0. This CDR3 region has 15 residues. Germline V gene data show CDR1 as LGHDT and CDR2 as YNNKEL (reference sequence). CDR3 coding DNA: TGTGCCAGCAGCCTAGCGGGGGCGAACACCGGGGAGCTGTTTTTT. This translates into CASSLAGANTGELFF.

This clone was counted a single time. This chain uses TRBV7-3 with TRBJ1-2; weak D call: TRBD1 (6 bases). V lost 5 bases and J 6 bases, leaving 19 bases between the germline ends. Germline V gives CDR1 SGHTA, CDR2 FQGTGA. The CDR3 totals 15 residues. In DNA form, the CDR3 reads TGTGCCAGCAGCCCCCTAGGGGGGCTCAAAGATGGCTACACCTTC. Translating it yields CASSPLGGLKDGYTF.

This chain uses TRBV30 with TRBJ2-5; TRBD2 might be the D (5 bases). Trimming cost V 2 bases and J 1 base, with 20 bases left between them. CDR3 length equals 17 residues. Germline values: CDR1 GTSNPN, CDR2 SVGIG (reference sequence). CDR3 sequence: CAWSKAWTPRGQETQYF. Here the CDR3 DNA reads TGTGCCTGGAGTAAGGCTTGGACCCCCCGGGGCCAAGAGACCCAGTACTTC.

The chain recombines TRBV7-2 with TRBJ1-1; D gene ambiguous. Between the trimmed V and J ends, which lost 3 bases and 0 bases, there was a span of 14 bases. The germline V gene encodes CDR1 SGHTA and CDR2 FQGNSA. CDR3 size: 16 residues. This CDR3 is CASSLEGTLMNTEAFF. As DNA, the CDR3 is TGTGCCAGCAGCTTGGAGGGAACACTAATGAACACTGAAGCTTTCTTT.

CDR3 bases: TGTGCCTGGAGCCCTGGACAGGGACCTGAAAAACTGTTTTTT. This gives the protein CAWSPGQGPEKLFF. The gene calls are TRBV30 and TRBJ1-4; 8 nucleotides agree with TRBD1. Per the germline V gene, CDR1 is GTSNPN and CDR2 is SVGIG (reference sequence). The CDR3 has 14 amino acids. Unmatched junction bases numbered 7, after V lost 3 bases and J lost 7 bases.

The rearrangement joins TRBV2 to TRBJ1-5; tentative D call: TRBD1 (5 bases). The germline V gene has CDR1 SNHLY and CDR2 FYNNEI. The V end was cut by 8 bases, the J end by 4 bases, with 9 bases between. The CDR3 contains 12 residues. DNA of the CDR3: TGTGCCAGCCACAGGTGGAATCAGCCCCAGCATTTT. Translated, it gives CASHRWNQPQHF.

The chain has TRBV2 and TRBJ2-7; the D gene is possibly TRBD1 (5 bases). Trimming took 6 bases from V and 1 from J, leaving 16 bases between them. The CDR3 contains 15 residues. Germline V gives CDR1 SNHLY, CDR2 FYNNEI. CDR3 DNA sequence: TGTGCCAGCAGGGCCCAGGGTCGATTGTCCTACGAGCAGTACTTC. As protein: CASRAQGRLSYEQYF.

The chain joins TRBV28 to TRBJ1-2; no definite D call. This CDR3 contains 12 residues. Germline CDR1 is MDHEN and CDR2 is SYDVKM. Trimming stripped 8 bases from V and 8 bases from J, with 15 bases between. The CDR3 coding sequence is TGTGCCAGCGGTACGCGAATGATCGGCTACACCTTC. Its translation: CASGTRMIGYTF.

The V and J genes are TRBV12-3 or TRBV12-4 and TRBJ2-1; 9 nucleotides align to TRBD2. The CDR3 has 13 residues. J lost 9 bases, V lost 8 bases, and 8 bases had no gene match. The DNA for the CDR3 is TGTGCCAGCGGGTCTAGCGGGGAGAGTGAGCAGTTCTTC. Its protein is CASGSSGESEQFF.

The CDR3 bases are TGTGCCAGTAGTAGGGGGCAGCTGAACACTGAAGCTTTCTTT. Translation: CASSRGQLNTEAFF. This chain connects TRBV19 to TRBJ1-1; TRBD1 is a possible D gene (6 bases). This CDR3 contains 14 residues. The germline V and J ends were trimmed by 4 bases and 0 bases, with 9 bases remaining between them. In germline, CDR1 is LNHDA, CDR2 SQIVND (reference sequence).

V and J are TRBV5-5 and TRBJ2-3; 9 bases agree with TRBD2. The germline CDR1 and CDR2 sequences are SGHKS and YYEKEE (reference sequence). The V gene end was trimmed by 4 bases and the J gene end by 4 bases; junction bases not matched to a gene: 10. The length of the CDR3 is 16 residues. This CDR3 is CASSPSGGLAADTQYF. CDR3 DNA: TGTGCCAGCAGCCCGTCCGGGGGACTAGCCGCAGATACGCAGTATTTT.

The chain couples TRBV2 to TRBJ1-5; D is ambiguous. The germline V gene has CDR1 SNHLY and CDR2 FYNNEI. Trimming took 6 bases from V and 6 from J, leaving 9 bases between them. There are 12 residues in the CDR3. The CDR3 region has the DNA TGTGCCAGCAGCCCACAAGGTCAGCCCCAGCATTTT. It encodes CASSPQGQPQHF.

The rearrangement links TRBV6-5 to TRBJ2-2, with D unclear. Germline CDR1 and CDR2: MNHEY and SVGAGI. Trimming took off 2 bases at V and 1 base at J, with 11 bases between the two ends. CDR3 length equals 16 residues. The CDR3 sequence: CASSYGLQLNTGELFF. Here the CDR3 DNA reads TGTGCCAGCAGTTACGGTTTGCAGTTGAACACCGGGGAGCTGTTTTTT.

The chain joins TRBV11-3 to TRBJ2-3, with TRBD2 matching 10 bases. This CDR3 has 15 amino acids. The J segment lost 4 bases and the V segment lost 2 bases, leaving 3 bases of the junction unmatched. Germline V gives CDR1 SGHNT, CDR2 YENEEA. This CDR3 reads CASSLSGGEADTQYF. The DNA for the CDR3 is TGTGCCAGCAGCTTAAGCGGGGGGGAGGCAGATACGCAGTATTTT.

This chain uses TRBV25-1 with TRBJ1-5, with TRBD1 matching over 7 bases. The CDR3 has 17 residues. CDR1 and CDR2 (germline): MGHDK, SYGVNS. Trimming removed 4 bases from V and 1 base from J; junction bases left unmatched: 10. CDR3 bases: TGTGCCAGCAGTGGGGTTTTGGCGGGACAGAGCAATCAGCCCCAGCATTTT. It is translated as CASSGVLAGQSNQPQHF.

This clone has only a few counts. J is TRBJ1-4 and V is TRBV5-1; weak D call: TRBD1 (5 bases). The CDR3 has 15 amino acids. Trimming took off 5 bases at V and 0 bases at J, with 11 bases between the two ends. Germline CDR1 and CDR2: SGHRS and YFSETQ. In nucleotides, the CDR3 is TGCGCCAGCAGGGGGACGGTTGCAACTAATGAAAAACTGTTTTTT. It yields the protein CASRGTVATNEKLFF.

This clone is a singleton in its sample. The chain is built from TRBV7-9 and TRBJ1-4; 9 bases fit TRBD1. The CDR3 is made up of 15 amino acids. The germline gives CDR1 SEHNR, CDR2 FQNEAQ (reference sequence). V shed 4 bases, J shed 8 bases, and the junction held 8 bases outside the gene matches. The CDR3 DNA reads TGTGCCAGCAGCTCTGGACAGGGGAGGGACGAAAAACTGTTTTTT. Amino acid sequence: CASSSGQGRDEKLFF. Drawing the rest from reference TRBV7-9 and TRBJ1-4, the complete variable domain is DTGVSQNPRHKITKRGQNVTFRCDPISEHNRLYWYRQTLGQGPEFLTYFQNEAQLEKSRLLSDRFSAERPKGSFSTLEIQRTEQGDSAMYLCASSSGQGRDEKLFFGSGTQLSVL.